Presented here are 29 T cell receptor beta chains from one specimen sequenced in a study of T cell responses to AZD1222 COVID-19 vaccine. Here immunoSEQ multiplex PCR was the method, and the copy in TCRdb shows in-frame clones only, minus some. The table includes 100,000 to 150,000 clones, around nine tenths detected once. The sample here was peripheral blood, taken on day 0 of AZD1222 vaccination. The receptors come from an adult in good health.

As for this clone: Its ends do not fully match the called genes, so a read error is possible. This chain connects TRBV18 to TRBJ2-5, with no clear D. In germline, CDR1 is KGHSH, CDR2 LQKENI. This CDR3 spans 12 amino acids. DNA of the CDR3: TGTGCCAGCTCACCCTCACAAGGGACCCAGTACTTC. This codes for CASSPSQGTQYF.

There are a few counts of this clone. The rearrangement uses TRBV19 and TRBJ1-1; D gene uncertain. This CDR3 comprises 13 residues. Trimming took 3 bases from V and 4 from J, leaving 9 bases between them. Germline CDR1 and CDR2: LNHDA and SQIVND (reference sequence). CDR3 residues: CASSIWAGTEAFF. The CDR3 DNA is TGTGCCAGTAGTATCTGGGCGGGCACTGAAGCTTTCTTT.

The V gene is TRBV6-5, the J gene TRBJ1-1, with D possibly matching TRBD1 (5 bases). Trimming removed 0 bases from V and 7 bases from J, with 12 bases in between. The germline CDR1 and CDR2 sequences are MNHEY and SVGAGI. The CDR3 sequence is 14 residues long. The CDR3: CASSYSRQGNEAFF. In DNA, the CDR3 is TGTGCCAGCAGTTACTCGAGGCAGGGCAATGAAGCTTTCTTT.

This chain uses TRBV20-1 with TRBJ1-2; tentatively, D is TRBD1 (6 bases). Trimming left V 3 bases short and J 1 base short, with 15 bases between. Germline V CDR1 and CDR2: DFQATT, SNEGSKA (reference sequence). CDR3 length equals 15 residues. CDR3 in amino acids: CSASSLDSLNYGYTF. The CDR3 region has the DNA TGCAGTGCTAGTAGTCTGGACAGTCTTAACTATGGCTACACCTTC.

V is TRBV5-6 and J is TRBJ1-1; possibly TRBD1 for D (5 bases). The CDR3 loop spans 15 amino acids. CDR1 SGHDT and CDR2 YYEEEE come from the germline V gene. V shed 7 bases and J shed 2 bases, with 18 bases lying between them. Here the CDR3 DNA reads TGTGCCAGCGTGACCACCGGGGGAGGAAACACTGAAGCTTTCTTT. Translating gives CASVTTGGGNTEAFF. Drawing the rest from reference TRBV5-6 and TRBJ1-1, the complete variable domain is DAGVTQSPTHLIKTRGQQVTLRCSPKSGHDTVSWYQQALGQGPQFIFQYYEEEERQRGNFPDRFSGHQFPNYSSELNVNALLLGDSALYLCASVTTGGGNTEAFFGQGTRLTVV.

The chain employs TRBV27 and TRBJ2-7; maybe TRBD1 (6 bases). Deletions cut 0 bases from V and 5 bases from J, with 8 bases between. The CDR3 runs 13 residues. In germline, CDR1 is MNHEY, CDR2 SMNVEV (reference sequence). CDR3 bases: TGTGCCAGCAGTTTATCTAGGGACAACGAGCAGTACTTC. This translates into CASSLSRDNEQYF.

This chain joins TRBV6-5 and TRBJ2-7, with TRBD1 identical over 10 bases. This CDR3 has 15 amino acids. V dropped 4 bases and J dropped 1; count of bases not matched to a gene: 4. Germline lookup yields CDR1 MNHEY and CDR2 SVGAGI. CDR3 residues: CASSWGQGRSYEQYF. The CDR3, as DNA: TGTGCCAGCAGTTGGGGACAGGGGCGGTCCTACGAGCAGTACTTC.

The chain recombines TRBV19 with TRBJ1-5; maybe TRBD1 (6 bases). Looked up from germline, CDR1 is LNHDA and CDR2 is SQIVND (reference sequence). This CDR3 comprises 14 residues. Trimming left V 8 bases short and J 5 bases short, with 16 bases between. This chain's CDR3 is CASEYGGGYQPQHF. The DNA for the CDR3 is TGTGCCAGTGAGTATGGGGGCGGATATCAGCCCCAGCATTTT.

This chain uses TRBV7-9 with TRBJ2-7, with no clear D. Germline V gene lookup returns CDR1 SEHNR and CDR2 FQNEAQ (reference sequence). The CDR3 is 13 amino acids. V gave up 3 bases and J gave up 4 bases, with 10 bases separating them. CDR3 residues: CASSFGVGYEQYF. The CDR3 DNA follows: TGTGCCAGCAGCTTTGGGGTTGGATACGAGCAGTACTTC. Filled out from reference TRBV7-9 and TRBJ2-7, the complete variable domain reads DTGVSQNPRHKITKRGQNVTFRCDPISEHNRLYWYRQTLGQGPEFLTYFQNEAQLEKSRLLSDRFSAERPKGSFSTLEIQRTEQGDSAMYLCASSFGVGYEQYFGPGTRLTVT.

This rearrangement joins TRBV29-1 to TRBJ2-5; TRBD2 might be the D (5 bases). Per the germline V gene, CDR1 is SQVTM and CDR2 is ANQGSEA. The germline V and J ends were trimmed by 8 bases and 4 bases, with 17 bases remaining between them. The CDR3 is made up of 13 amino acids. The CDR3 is CSLEQHAGETQYF. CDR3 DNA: TGCAGCCTCGAACAACACGCGGGAGAGACCCAGTACTTC.

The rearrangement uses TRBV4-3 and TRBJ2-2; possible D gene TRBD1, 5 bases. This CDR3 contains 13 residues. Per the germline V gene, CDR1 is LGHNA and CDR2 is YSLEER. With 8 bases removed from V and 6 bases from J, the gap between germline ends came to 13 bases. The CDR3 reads CASQATVSGELFF. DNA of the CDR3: TGCGCCAGCCAAGCGACAGTATCCGGGGAGCTGTTTTTT.

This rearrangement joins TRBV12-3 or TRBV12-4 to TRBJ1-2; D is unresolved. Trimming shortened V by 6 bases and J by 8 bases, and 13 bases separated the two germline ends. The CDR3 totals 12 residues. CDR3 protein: CASSPFGGGYTF. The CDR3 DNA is TGTGCCAGCAGCCCCTTTGGTGGAGGCTACACCTTC.

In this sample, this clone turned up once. Here the CDR3 reads CASSYGGISSGNTIYF. The CDR3 bases are TGTGCCAGCAGCTACGGCGGGATTAGCTCTGGAAACACCATATATTTT. The V and J genes are TRBV7-3 and TRBJ1-3; D is ambiguous. The germline V gene encodes CDR1 SGHTA and CDR2 FQGTGA. The CDR3 spans 16 residues. The V end lost 4 bases, the J end lost 0 bases, and 13 bases lay between the germline ends.

In DNA form, the CDR3 reads TGTGCCAGCAGCCCGCCGGGAGATACGCAGTATTTT. It codes for CASSPPGDTQYF. The chain recombines TRBV7-3 with TRBJ2-3, with D hard to call. V lost 5 bases to trimming and J lost 5 bases, with 8 bases between them. The germline V gene encodes CDR1 SGHTA and CDR2 FQGTGA. The CDR3 spans 12 residues.

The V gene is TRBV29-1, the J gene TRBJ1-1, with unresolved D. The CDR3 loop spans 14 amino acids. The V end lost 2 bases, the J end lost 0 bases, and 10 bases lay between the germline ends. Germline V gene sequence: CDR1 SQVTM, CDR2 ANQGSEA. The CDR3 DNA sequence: TGCAGCGTTGAACTGCCGGGCGTGAACACTGAAGCTTTCTTT. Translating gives CSVELPGVNTEAFF.

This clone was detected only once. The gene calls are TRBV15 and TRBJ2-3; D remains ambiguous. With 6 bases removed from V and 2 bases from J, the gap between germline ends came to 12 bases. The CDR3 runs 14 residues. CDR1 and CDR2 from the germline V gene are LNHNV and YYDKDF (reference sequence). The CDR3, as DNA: TGTGCCACCAGTTCTGAGCGCACCACAGATACGCAGTATTTT. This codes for CATSSERTTDTQYF.

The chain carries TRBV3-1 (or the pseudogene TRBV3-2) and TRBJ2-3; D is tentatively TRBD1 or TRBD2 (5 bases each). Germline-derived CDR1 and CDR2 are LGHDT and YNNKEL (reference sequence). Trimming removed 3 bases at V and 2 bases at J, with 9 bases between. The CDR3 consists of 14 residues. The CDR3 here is CASSQGTATDTQYF. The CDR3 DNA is TGTGCCAGCAGCCAGGGGACGGCCACAGATACGCAGTATTTT.

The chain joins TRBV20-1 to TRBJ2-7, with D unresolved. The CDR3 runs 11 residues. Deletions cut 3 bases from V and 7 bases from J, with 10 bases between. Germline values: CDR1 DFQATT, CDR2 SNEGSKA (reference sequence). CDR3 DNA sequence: TGCAGTGCTAGGAGTTACGAGGAGCAGTACTTC. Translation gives CSARSYEEQYF.

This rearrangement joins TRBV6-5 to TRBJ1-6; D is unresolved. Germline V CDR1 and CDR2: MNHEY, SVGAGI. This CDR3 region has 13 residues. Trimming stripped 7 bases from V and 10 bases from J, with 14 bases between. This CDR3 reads CASKAGTGSPLHF. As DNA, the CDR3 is TGTGCCAGCAAGGCGGGTACCGGGTCACCCCTCCACTTT.

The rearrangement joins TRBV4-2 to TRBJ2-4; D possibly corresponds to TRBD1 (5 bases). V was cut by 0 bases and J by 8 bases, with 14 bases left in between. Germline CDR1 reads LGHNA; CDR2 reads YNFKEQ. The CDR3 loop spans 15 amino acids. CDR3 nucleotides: TGTGCCAGCAGCCAAGAAAGGGGTTCACCGCACATTCAGTACTTC. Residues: CASSQERGSPHIQYF.

The CDR3 nucleotides read TGTGCCAGCAGCCGGACCGACAATGAGCAGTTCTTC. It translates to CASSRTDNEQFF. This chain uses TRBV14 with TRBJ2-1; D is unresolved. This CDR3 spans 12 amino acids. Germline-derived CDR1 and CDR2 are SGHDN and FVKESK. V shed 4 bases and J shed 5 bases, with 6 bases lying between them.

The CDR3: CASSLSRQNQPQHF. CDR3 DNA: TGTGCCAGCAGTTTATCCAGGCAGAATCAGCCCCAGCATTTT. The chain joins TRBV27 to TRBJ1-5; D unclear. The CDR3 contains 14 residues. With 0 bases removed from V and 4 bases from J, the gap between germline ends came to 7 bases. Germline V gene sequence: CDR1 MNHEY, CDR2 SMNVEV (reference sequence).

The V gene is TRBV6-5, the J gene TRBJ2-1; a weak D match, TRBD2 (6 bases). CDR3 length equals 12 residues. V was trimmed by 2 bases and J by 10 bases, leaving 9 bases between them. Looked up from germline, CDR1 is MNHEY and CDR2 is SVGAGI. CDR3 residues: CASSYGGWEQFF. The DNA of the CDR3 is TGTGCCAGCAGTTACGGAGGGTGGGAGCAGTTCTTC.

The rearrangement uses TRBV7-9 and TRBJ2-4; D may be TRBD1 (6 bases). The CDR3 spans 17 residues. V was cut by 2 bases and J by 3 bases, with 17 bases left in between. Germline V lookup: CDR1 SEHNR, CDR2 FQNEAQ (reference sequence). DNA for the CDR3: TGTGCCAGCAGCTTAAATTTGGGGGCCGGAATCAAAAACATTCAGTACTTC. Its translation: CASSLNLGAGIKNIQYF.

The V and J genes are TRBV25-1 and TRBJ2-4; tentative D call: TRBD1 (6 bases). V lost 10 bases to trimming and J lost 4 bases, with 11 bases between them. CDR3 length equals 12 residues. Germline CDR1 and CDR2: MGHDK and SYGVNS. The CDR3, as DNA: TGTGCCATTAATCAGGGGAAAAACATTCAGTACTTC. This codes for CAINQGKNIQYF.

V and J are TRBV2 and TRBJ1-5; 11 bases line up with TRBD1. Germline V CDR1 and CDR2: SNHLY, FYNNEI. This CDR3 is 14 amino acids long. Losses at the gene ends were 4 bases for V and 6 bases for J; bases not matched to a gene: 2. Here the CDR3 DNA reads TGTGCCAGCAGTGTAGGGACAGGGGGTCAGCCCCAGCATTTT. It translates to CASSVGTGGQPQHF.

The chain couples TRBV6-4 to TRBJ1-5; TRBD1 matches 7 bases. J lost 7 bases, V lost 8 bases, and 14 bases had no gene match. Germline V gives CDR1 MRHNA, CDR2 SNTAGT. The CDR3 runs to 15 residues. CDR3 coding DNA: TGTGCCAGCGCCGACAGGGAGAGGGGCGACCAGCCCCAGCATTTT. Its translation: CASADRERGDQPQHF.

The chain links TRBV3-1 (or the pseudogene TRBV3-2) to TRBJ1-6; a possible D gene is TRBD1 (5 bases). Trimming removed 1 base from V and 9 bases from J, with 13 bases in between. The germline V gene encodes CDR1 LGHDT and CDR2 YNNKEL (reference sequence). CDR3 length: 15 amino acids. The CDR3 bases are TGTGCCAGCAGCCAAGTGCGGGGGGTCGGTTCACCCCTCCACTTT. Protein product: CASSQVRGVGSPLHF.

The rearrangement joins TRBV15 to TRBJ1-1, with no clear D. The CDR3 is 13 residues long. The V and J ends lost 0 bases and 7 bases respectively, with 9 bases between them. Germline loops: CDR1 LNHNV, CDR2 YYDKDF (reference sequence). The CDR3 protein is CATSRDERNEAFF. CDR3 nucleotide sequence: TGTGCCACCAGCAGAGATGAGCGGAATGAAGCTTTCTTT.